This T cell receptor (beta chain) was found in a study of blood T cell repertoires in COVID-19. Study details: The origin of the acute and convalescent COVID-19 samples was the United States, Italy and Spain. PBMCs, B-cell-depleted T cells, or T cells provided the cDNA or gDNA that made up the material.

The germline V gene encodes CDR1 LNHDA and CDR2 SQIVND (reference sequence). The CDR3 has 16 amino acids. V dropped 3 bases and J dropped 1 base, with 15 bases sitting between them. As processed by the authors: The authors estimated nucleated cell counts from reference gene primer amplification. Clones were read by immunoSEQ multiplex PCR, and TCRdb kept only the in-frame ones, dropping some. V, J and clone size were drawn from that table, and D and trimming were deduced from the DNA. Among around 190,000 clones, around 76% were seen once, and the ten largest hold roughly 8.7%. This receptor was taken from a woman in her 50s with active or convalescent COVID-19. The specimen was peripheral blood. The genes are TRBV19 and TRBJ1-1, with a tentative D call TRBD1 (5 bases). CDR3 DNA: TGTGCCAGTAGTATCCCCCGGGGGGGGACGAACACTGAAGCTTTCTTT. Encoded protein: CASSIPRGGTNTEAFF.